This T cell receptor beta chain appears in the sequencing data of a study of cytomegalovirus exposure and HLA in healthy donors. General study results and limits: Data from an earlier analysis indicated that most TCR beta V segments were productive either about 90% or about 30% of the time. Later, TCR association rates were found to vary by HLA locus, highest for DRB1 and lowest for HLA-C. A link between a missense DCLRE1C variant and TCR beta V- and J-gene trimming emerged from a later analysis. Among TCR beta chains of equal frequency, HLA-associated ones were more clonally expanded in a later analysis.

Remarks on this clone: Its target is unknown.

Germline V gives CDR1 MNHNS, CDR2 SASEGT. Trimming removed 4 bases at V and 2 bases at J, with 14 bases between. CDR3 size: 15 residues. Amplification used 60 Vbeta primers and 13 Jbeta primers. Repertoires were generated with immunoSEQ multiplex PCR, while TCRdb's copy carries only in-frame clones and drops some. The table includes about 98,000 clones, over 60% detected once. The source is a man aged 60 to 75 in good health and CMV-seropositive. Input material: PBMCs. V is TRBV6-1 and J is TRBJ1-2; tentative D call: TRBD1 (5 bases). The CDR3, as DNA: TGTGCCAGCAGTGTCGGGGGGGGTAGGAACTATGGCTACACCTTC. Translated, it gives CASSVGGGRNYGYTF.